What follows are 14 T cell receptor beta chains derived from one specimen sequenced in a study of somatic mutations in cytotoxic T cells in rheumatoid arthritis. Repertoires were generated with immunoSEQ multiplex PCR, while TCRdb's copy carries only in-frame clones and drops some. The repertoire consists of 20,000 or so clones, with approximately 80% occurring once and the leading ten covering about 10%. The specimen was CD8+ T cells sorted from blood. All receptors derive from a woman between 50 and 59 years old in good health.

This clone occurred a few times. V and J are TRBV27 and TRBJ2-6; D assignment may be TRBD1 or TRBD2 (5 bases each). Between the trimmed V and J ends, which lost 5 bases and 0 bases, there was a span of 17 bases. CDR3 size: 18 residues. Looked up from germline, CDR1 is MNHEY and CDR2 is SMNVEV (reference sequence). This CDR3 reads CASSPMRGPYSGANVLTF. The CDR3 coding sequence is TGTGCCAGCAGTCCCATGAGGGGACCGTACTCTGGGGCCAACGTCCTGACTTTC. The whole variable domain, filled in from reference TRBV27 and TRBJ2-6, reads EAQVTQNPRYLITVTGKKLTVTCSQNMNHEYMSWYRQDPGLGLRQIYYSMNVEVTDKGDVPEGYKVSRKEKRNFPLILESPSPNQTSLYFCASSPMRGPYSGANVLTFGAGSRLTVL.

The rearrangement uses TRBV7-2 and TRBJ2-7; D possibly corresponds to TRBD1 (6 bases). The CDR3 spans 13 residues. CDR1 SGHTA and CDR2 FQGNSA come from the germline V gene. With 6 bases removed from V and 6 bases from J, the gap between germline ends came to 15 bases. This chain's CDR3 is CASRSGQRVEQYF. CDR3 sequence (DNA): TGTGCCAGCAGGTCCGGACAGAGGGTCGAGCAGTACTTC.

This sequence joins TRBV19 and TRBJ1-5; D possibly corresponds to TRBD1 (5 bases). Germline CDR1 LNHDA, CDR2 SQIVND (reference sequence). The CDR3 contains 16 residues. V was trimmed by 4 bases and J by 2 bases, leaving 15 bases between them. The CDR3 loop reads CASSTNQGFGNQPQHF. The DNA for the CDR3 is TGTGCCAGTAGTACGAACCAGGGCTTTGGCAATCAGCCCCAGCATTTT.

Only a few counts were recorded for this clone. The junction and the germline gene differ at one end; a read error may be behind it. This chain links TRBV10-1 with TRBJ1-2; the D gene is possibly TRBD1 (6 bases). Looked up from germline, CDR1 is WNHNN and CDR2 is SYGVQD (reference sequence). The CDR3 is made up of 12 amino acids. The chain's CDR3 is CASSEGGLDTKF. In DNA, the CDR3 is TGCGCCAGCAGTGAGGGGGGCTTGGACACCAAATTC.

In its sample, this clone was seen a few times. The chain is built from TRBV7-3 and TRBJ1-2; D is unclear. The CDR3 runs 13 residues. Germline CDR1 reads SGHTA; CDR2 reads FQGTGA. The germline V and J ends were trimmed by 2 bases and 6 bases, with 10 bases remaining between them. The CDR3 spells CASSLGGLDGYTF. The CDR3 DNA follows: TGTGCCAGCAGCTTAGGAGGCCTAGATGGCTACACCTTC. Looking up the rest from reference TRBV7-3 and TRBJ1-2 gives the full variable domain: GAGVSQTPSNKVTEKGKYVELRCDPISGHTALYWYRQSLGQGPEFLIYFQGTGAADDSGLPNDRFFAVRPEGSVSTLKIQRTERGDSAVYLCASSLGGLDGYTFGSGTRLTVV.

This sequence joins TRBV6-6 and TRBJ2-3; 13 bases match TRBD2. The CDR3 has 16 amino acids. Germline CDR1 reads MNHNY; CDR2 reads SVGAGI (reference sequence). V lost 5 bases to trimming and J lost 5 bases; unmatched junction nucleotides: 7. This CDR3 reads CASSPTSGGRGDTQYF. CDR3 in DNA: TGTGCCAGCAGTCCGACTAGCGGGGGGCGAGGAGATACGCAGTATTTT.

This rearrangement joins TRBV9 to TRBJ2-1; D may be TRBD2 (5 bases). The CDR3 sequence is 15 residues long. Germline V lookup: CDR1 SGDLS, CDR2 YYNGEE. V shed 0 bases and J shed 3 bases, with 10 bases lying between them. CDR3 loop: CASSVGEGRYNEQFF. The CDR3 DNA reads TGTGCCAGCAGCGTAGGTGAGGGTCGCTACAATGAGCAGTTCTTC.

CDR3 DNA sequence: TGTGCCGCCAAAGCGGGGGAACAGTTGTACTTC. Its protein is CAAKAGEQLYF. The V call is TRBV11-1, the J call TRBJ2-5; 8 bases line up with TRBD2. Trimming took 11 bases from V and 13 from J; bases not matched to a gene: 12. The germline V gene has CDR1 SGHAT and CDR2 FQDESV (reference sequence). The CDR3 sequence is 11 residues long.

This chain joins TRBV19 and TRBJ2-1, with a weak D call TRBD1 (5 bases). Germline CDR1 and CDR2: LNHDA and SQIVND (reference sequence). V lost 3 bases, J lost 8 bases, and 14 bases lay in between. The CDR3 runs 14 residues. CDR3 residues: CASSIPRGNDEQFF. The DNA for the CDR3 is TGTGCCAGTAGTATCCCAAGGGGTAACGATGAGCAGTTCTTC.

The CDR3 nucleotides read TGTGCCAGCAGCATAATCAGGGGTAACAATGAGCAGTTCTTC. Its protein is CASSIIRGNNEQFF. The chain links TRBV5-8 to TRBJ2-1; TRBD1 might be the D (6 bases). Trimming took off 4 bases at V and 5 bases at J, with 13 bases between the two ends. CDR3 length: 14 residues. Per the germline V gene, CDR1 is SGHTS and CDR2 is YDEGEE. The full variable domain, in which reference TRBV5-8 and TRBJ2-1 provide the parts outside the CDR3, is EAGVTQSPTHLIKTRGQQATLRCSPISGHTSVYWYQQALGLGLQFLLWYDEGEERNRGNFPPRFSGRQFPNYSSELNVNALELEDSALYLCASSIIRGNNEQFFGPGTRLTVL.

The chain has TRBV11-3 and TRBJ2-3; possibly TRBD1 for D (6 bases). CDR1 SGHNT and CDR2 YENEEA come from the germline V gene. The V end was cut by 1 base, the J end by 2 bases, with 13 bases between. The CDR3 contains 16 residues. CDR3 DNA sequence: TGTGCCAGCAGCTTAGGGGCAACAGGGTACACAGATACGCAGTATTTT. Translating it yields CASSLGATGYTDTQYF.

The chain couples TRBV11-2 to TRBJ1-5; D may be TRBD1 (5 bases). The V gene lost 5 bases and the J gene lost 10 bases, with 15 bases spanning the gap. The CDR3 length is 13 residues. The germline V gene encodes CDR1 SGHAT and CDR2 FQNNGV. The CDR3 sequence is CASSLRPDSPQHF. For the CDR3, the DNA is TGTGCCAGCAGCCTACGGCCAGACAGTCCCCAGCATTTT.

DNA for the CDR3: TGTGCCAGCAGGAGAGCAGATACGCAGTATTTT. Translating gives CASRRADTQYF. V gene TRBV6-5 combines with J gene TRBJ2-3; D not certain. V shed 6 bases and J shed 4 bases, with 5 bases lying between them. CDR3 length: 11 residues. Germline V gives CDR1 MNHEY, CDR2 SVGAGI.

This chain uses TRBV28 with TRBJ1-2; TRBD1 might be the D (5 bases). The V gene's germline CDR1 is MDHEN and CDR2 SYDVKM. Trimming pared 3 bases from V and 8 bases from J, leaving 13 bases between. CDR3 length: 13 amino acids. The DNA for the CDR3 is TGTGCCAGCAGTTTTAGGGGCGATAAGGGCTACACCTTC. Translating it yields CASSFRGDKGYTF.